A single T cell receptor beta chain is shown here with its context. In germline, CDR1 is SGHTA, CDR2 FQGTGA. The germline V and J ends were trimmed by 3 bases and 7 bases, with 13 bases remaining between them. This CDR3 is built from 14 residues. Using immunoSEQ multiplex PCR, the repertoire was profiled, and TCRdb retains in-frame clones only, with some absent. The repertoire consists of around 50,000 clones, with about 96% occurring once and the leading ten covering about 0.37%. The sample originates from a study of technical replicates of blood from a few donors. Sample: T cells isolated from PBMCs. This clonotype originated in a human donor in good health. This chain links TRBV7-3 with TRBJ2-1, with TRBD2 as a possible D gene (5 bases). CDR3: CASSFSATSNEQFF. In DNA, the CDR3 is TGTGCCAGCAGCTTTAGCGCTACATCGAATGAGCAGTTCTTC.